Included here is one T cell receptor beta chain sequence, with context. The PCR ran on 60 Vbeta and 13 Jbeta primers. Using immunoSEQ multiplex PCR, the repertoire was profiled, and TCRdb retains in-frame clones only, with some absent. The sample contains approximately 130,000 clones, 70% to 80% of which appear only once. The data stem from a study of cytomegalovirus exposure and HLA in healthy donors. The donors, nominally healthy at sampling, likely had unrecorded immune exposures. The germline V gene encodes CDR1 MRHNA and CDR2 SNTAGT. Trimming stripped 5 bases from V and 0 bases from J, with 9 bases between. The CDR3 has 14 amino acids.

The genes are TRBV6-4 and TRBJ2-3; D is unresolved. The sequencing input was PBMCs. The source is a female donor in good health and CMV-seropositive. The CDR3 region has the DNA TGTGCCAGCAGTCCCTCAGGAAGCACAGATACGCAGTATTTT. This translates into CASSPSGSTDTQYF.